This T cell receptor (beta chain) was retrieved from a study of circulating tumor DNA in untreated peripheral T-cell lymphoma. Study-wide points: Tumor-specific clonotypes: identified in about 80% of patients, less than 90% of baseline tissues.

With regard to this clone: Its antigen is currently unknown.

Germline-derived CDR1 and CDR2 are MNHGY and SAAAGT. This CDR3 contains 12 residues. V gave up 6 bases and J gave up 5 bases, with 10 bases separating them. Here immunoSEQ multiplex PCR was the method, and the copy in TCRdb shows in-frame clones only, minus some. The sample yields roughly 7,100 clones, around 77% seen once. This tumor tissue came from a pretreatment baseline collection. The chain joins TRBV6-8 to TRBJ2-5; D is unresolved. Sequences were obtained from tumor tissue. The sequence was obtained from a human donor with peripheral T-cell lymphoma. The CDR3 loop reads CASRTGPETQYF. The CDR3 coding sequence is TGTGCCAGCAGAACGGGCCCCGAGACCCAGTACTTC.